Below are 26 T cell receptor beta chains sequenced from a single sample in a study of CXCR3-negative and CXCR3-positive naive CD8 T cells. Researchers prepared the TRB cDNA libraries using 5' RACE with UMI labels. After re-calling the 5' RACE reads, TCRdb lists one entry per CDR3 protein, DNA absent. This listing includes 130,000 or so distinct CDR3 sequences. Sample: naive CXCR3- CD8+ T cells from blood. Subset: CD45RO-CCR7+CD27+CD95- naive CD8+ T cells lacking CXCR3 (TNR3-). The source of these receptors is a human donor in good health. Some clones in this sample may be carry-over from other donors' samples.

This chain links TRBV29-1 with TRBJ2-3; checking the TCRdb D call of TRBD2 is not possible without DNA. The CDR3 has 18 amino acids. Germline V lookup: CDR1 SQVTM, CDR2 ANQGSEA. The CDR3 sequence is CSHGLAGGRFDSTDTQYF.

V is TRBV28 and J is TRBJ2-1; TCRdb names TRBD2, which stays unverified in the absence of DNA. Per germline, CDR1 MDHEN and CDR2 SYDVKM. The CDR3 is 15 residues long. The CDR3 here is CASRRGTSGGGEQFF.

This rearrangement joins TRBV29-1 to TRBJ1-1; no DNA is available, so the TRBD1 call from TCRdb remains unchecked. Germline V gene lookup returns CDR1 SQVTM and CDR2 ANQGSEA. The CDR3 is 15 residues long. This CDR3 reads CSVEETFSGAAEAFF. Drawing the rest from reference TRBV29-1 and TRBJ1-1, the complete variable domain is SAVISQKPSRDICQRGTSLTIQCQVDSQVTMMFWYRQQPGQSLTLIATANQGSEATYESGFVIDKFPISRPNLTFSTLTVSNMSPEDSSIYLCSVEETFSGAAEAFFGQGTRLTVV.

The chain links TRBV7-8 to TRBJ2-2. Germline values: CDR1 SGHVS, CDR2 FQNEAQ. The CDR3 runs 12 residues. The CDR3 loop reads CASSLGGRELFF.

The rearrangement joins TRBV6-5 to TRBJ1-4. This CDR3 region has 14 residues. Looked up from germline, CDR1 is MNHEY and CDR2 is SVGAGI. The CDR3 loop reads CASSYSRGSEKLFF.

The V call is TRBV21-1, the J call TRBJ2-1. TRBV21-1 is termed a pseudogene. The CDR3 totals 14 residues. The CDR3 region is CASSKDGKYNEQFF.

This chain links TRBV20-1 with TRBJ1-2; TCRdb's assignment of TRBD1 cannot be checked, as there is no DNA. Germline assignment: CDR1 DFQATT and CDR2 SNEGSKA (reference sequence). This CDR3 spans 16 amino acids. The CDR3: CSARIPGQEFNYGYTF.

The gene calls are TRBV29-1 and TRBJ2-4; without DNA, the TCRdb call of TRBD1 cannot be checked. The germline CDR1 and CDR2 sequences are SQVTM and ANQGSEA. The CDR3 extends over 13 amino acids. The CDR3 sequence: CSVETATENIQYF.

The chain carries TRBV6-5 and TRBJ2-7; TCRdb names TRBD1, which stays unverified in the absence of DNA. The CDR3 has 16 amino acids. Germline V gene data show CDR1 as MNHEY and CDR2 as SVGAGI. Here the CDR3 reads CASRRHRQGEWDEQYF.

The rearrangement links TRBV6-5 to TRBJ1-2; lacking DNA, the TRBD1 call made by TCRdb goes unchecked. The germline gives CDR1 MNHEY, CDR2 SVGAGI. CDR3 length equals 15 residues. The CDR3: CASSYSFRGQKSYTF.

CDR3 amino acids: CATNSLAEAFF. The V gene is TRBV25-1, the J gene TRBJ1-1. CDR3 size: 11 residues. The V gene's germline CDR1 is MGHDK and CDR2 SYGVNS.

The chain links TRBV4-3 to TRBJ1-3. CDR1 is LGHNA, CDR2 YSLEER, per germline. CDR3 length equals 17 residues. This chain's CDR3 is CASSQWSGLLSGNTIYF.

The gene calls are TRBV20-1 and TRBJ2-1. The CDR3 has 15 amino acids. Looked up from germline, CDR1 is DFQATT and CDR2 is SNEGSKA (reference sequence). The CDR3 sequence: CSARVGGSVYNEQFF.

The rearrangement links TRBV29-1 to TRBJ2-1; the D gene TCRdb calls, TRBD1, cannot be checked with no DNA. Germline CDR1 is SQVTM and CDR2 is ANQGSEA. There are 15 residues in the CDR3. CDR3 sequence reads: CSVEDIEQGAREQFF.

The rearrangement joins TRBV4-1 to TRBJ1-2; TCRdb calls TRBD1, which cannot be checked without DNA. Germline-derived CDR1 and CDR2 are MGHRA and YSYEKL. The CDR3 length is 15 residues. The CDR3 here is CASSSSEQGDYGYTF.

This chain uses TRBV15 with TRBJ2-5; with no DNA, the TCRdb D assignment of TRBD1 cannot be verified. The germline V gene has CDR1 LNHNV and CDR2 YYDKDF (reference sequence). There are 15 residues in the CDR3. This CDR3 is CATSRVGREQETQYF.

This sequence joins TRBV10-1 and TRBJ1-1; TCRdb designates TRBD1, a call that cannot be tested without DNA. The CDR3 sequence is 14 residues long. Germline lookup yields CDR1 WNHNN and CDR2 SYGVQD (reference sequence). CDR3 sequence: CASSETTTGSEAFF.

The chain combines TRBV7-2 with TRBJ1-1; the TRBD1 assignment by TCRdb is unverifiable without DNA. The CDR3 runs 14 residues. Germline V gene lookup returns CDR1 SGHTA and CDR2 FQGNSA. The CDR3 reads CASSAAGGRTEAFF.

The CDR3 loop is CSARDRVRAGAATDTQYF. This chain connects TRBV20-1 to TRBJ2-3; TCRdb gives TRBD1 as the D gene, but with no DNA this cannot be confirmed. CDR3 length: 18 residues. Germline CDR1 is DFQATT and CDR2 is SNEGSKA (reference sequence).

The rearrangement joins TRBV28 to TRBJ2-7; checking the TCRdb D call of TRBD2 is not possible without DNA. Germline loops: CDR1 MDHEN, CDR2 SYDVKM. The CDR3 is 17 amino acids. The CDR3 loop is CASSLRLGLAGSYEQYF. Supplemented by reference TRBV28 and TRBJ2-7, the full variable domain reads DVKVTQSSRYLVKRTGEKVFLECVQDMDHENMFWYRQDPGLGLRLIYFSYDVKMKEKGDIPEGYSVSREKKERFSLILESASTNQTSMYLCASSLRLGLAGSYEQYFGPGTRLTVT.

The rearrangement uses TRBV7-8 and TRBJ2-7. This CDR3 spans 14 amino acids. CDR1 is SGHVS, CDR2 FQNEAQ, per germline. CDR3 amino acids: CASSAGSGPYEQYF.

This chain joins TRBV7-9 and TRBJ2-5; without DNA, the TCRdb call of TRBD1 cannot be checked. The CDR3 extends over 13 amino acids. Germline V gene lookup returns CDR1 SEHNR and CDR2 FQNEAQ (reference sequence). CDR3 sequence reads: CASLGQGWETQYF. The full variable domain, in which reference TRBV7-9 and TRBJ2-5 provide the parts outside the CDR3, is DTGVSQNPRHKITKRGQNVTFRCDPISEHNRLYWYRQTLGQGPEFLTYFQNEAQLEKSRLLSDRFSAERPKGSFSTLEIQRTEQGDSAMYLCASLGQGWETQYFGPGTRLLVL.

The chain recombines TRBV7-8 with TRBJ2-3; TCRdb gives TRBD1 as the D gene, but with no DNA this cannot be confirmed. The CDR3 is 16 amino acids. The germline CDR1 and CDR2 sequences are SGHVS and FQNEAQ. CDR3 loop: CASSFWGGGFADTQYF.

V and J are TRBV4-3 and TRBJ1-2. Germline assignment: CDR1 LGHNA and CDR2 YSLEER. This CDR3 region has 14 residues. This chain's CDR3 is CASSQDQGSYGYTF.

The chain recombines TRBV13 with TRBJ1-2. This CDR3 is 12 amino acids long. CDR1 PRHDT and CDR2 FYEKMQ come from the germline V gene (reference sequence). The CDR3 sequence is CASSLWQGGYTF.

This chain connects TRBV20-1 to TRBJ2-7; TCRdb proposes TRBD2, but this gene call is untestable without DNA. Germline V gene sequence: CDR1 DFQATT, CDR2 SNEGSKA (reference sequence). The CDR3 has 13 residues. The CDR3 loop is CSAMERVDYEQYF.